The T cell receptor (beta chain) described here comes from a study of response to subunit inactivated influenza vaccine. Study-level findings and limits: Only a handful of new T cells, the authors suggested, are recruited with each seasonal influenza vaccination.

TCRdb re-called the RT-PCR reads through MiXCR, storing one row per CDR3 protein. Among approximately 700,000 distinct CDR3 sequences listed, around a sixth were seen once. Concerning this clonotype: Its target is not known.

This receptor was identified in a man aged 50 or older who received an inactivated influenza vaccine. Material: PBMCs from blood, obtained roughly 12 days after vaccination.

The CDR3 protein is CSGTGTLNTGELFF. CDR3 nucleotide sequence: TGCAGTGGGACCGGGACACTGAACACCGGGGAGCTGTTTTTT. The V and J genes are TRBV20-1 and TRBJ2-2, with D possibly TRBD1 on 6 matching bases. CDR3 length: 14 residues. Germline lookup yields CDR1 DFQATT and CDR2 SNEGSKA (reference sequence). With 7 bases removed from V and 1 base from J, the gap between germline ends came to 13 bases.